This entry concerns a single T cell receptor beta chain. Its antigen is unknown. Assay runs were performed at deep level. Here immunoSEQ multiplex PCR was the method, and the copy in TCRdb shows in-frame clones only, minus some. The sample includes over a million clones, roughly 96% of them seen just once. This CDR3 has 16 amino acids. Germline values: CDR1 SGHAT, CDR2 FQNNGV. Trimming stripped 6 bases from V and 0 bases from J, with 15 bases between. The sample originates from a study of shared clonotypes between healthy human individuals. General study points: It was only blood that was sampled, and tissue repertoires likely differ.

The chain recombines TRBV11-2 with TRBJ2-1; no clear D. The TCR sequence derives from a young man in good health. Sequencing was performed on naive CD4+ T cells sorted from blood. As for subset: CD45RA+ positively selected. The CDR3 region is CASRPASGSSYNEQFF. As DNA, the CDR3 is TGTGCCAGCAGACCGGCTTCCGGAAGCTCCTACAATGAGCAGTTCTTC.